One and the same sample provided the 28 T cell receptor beta chains below, sequenced in a study of cytomegalovirus exposure and HLA in healthy donors. The PCR was carried out with 60 Vbeta primers and 13 Jbeta primers. Data came from immunoSEQ multiplex PCR; TCRdb stores just in-frame clones and leaves some out. In all, the sample yields tens of thousands of clones. The sample was PBMCs. These receptors all come from a male donor in good health and CMV-seronegative.

The J gene is TRBJ1-2, the V gene TRBV4-3; D is perhaps TRBD1 (5 bases). V gave up 0 bases and J gave up 5 bases, with 13 bases separating them. Germline CDR1 reads LGHNA; CDR2 reads YSLEER. The CDR3 has 15 amino acids. The CDR3 spells CASSQDSRVVYGYTF. CDR3 bases: TGCGCCAGCAGCCAAGATAGCAGGGTAGTTTATGGCTACACCTTC.

As to this clone: Other nucleotide sequences from this sample produce the same CDR3. V and J are TRBV4-3 and TRBJ1-6; 10 positions agree with TRBD1. The CDR3 is 17 amino acids. Unmatched junction bases numbered 9, after V lost 1 base and J lost 9 bases. Germline CDR1 reads LGHNA; CDR2 reads YSLEER. CDR3 in amino acids: CASSQGGPGQGISPLHF. The CDR3 DNA reads as TGCGCCAGCAGCCAAGGGGGTCCGGGACAGGGGATTTCACCCCTCCACTTT.

V gene TRBV19 combines with J gene TRBJ2-1; 12 bases agree with TRBD2. Germline lookup yields CDR1 LNHDA and CDR2 SQIVND (reference sequence). The CDR3 sequence is 14 residues long. Trimming removed 10 bases from V and 4 bases from J; junction bases left unmatched: 5. In nucleotides, the CDR3 is TGTGCCACAAGGACTAGCGGGGTGTACAATGAGCAGTTCTTC. Protein: CATRTSGVYNEQFF.

The gene calls are TRBV2 and TRBJ1-2; D gene uncertain. The CDR3 contains 14 residues. V was shortened by 3 bases and J by 4 bases, with 12 bases between the two germline ends. Germline V gene lookup returns CDR1 SNHLY and CDR2 FYNNEI. The CDR3 loop reads CASSEVGSGYGYTF. Here the CDR3 DNA reads TGTGCCAGCAGTGAGGTCGGTTCGGGCTATGGCTACACCTTC. Variable domain in full (rest from reference TRBV2 and TRBJ1-2): EPEVTQTPSHQVTQMGQEVILRCVPISNHLYFYWYRQILGQKVEFLVSFYNNEISEKSEIFDDQFSVERPDGSNFTLKIRSTKLEDSAMYFCASSEVGSGYGYTFGSGTRLTVV.

This chain uses TRBV19 with TRBJ2-7; D is possibly TRBD1 (5 bases). The germline V gene encodes CDR1 LNHDA and CDR2 SQIVND (reference sequence). The CDR3 loop spans 14 amino acids. Trimming took 3 bases from V and 3 from J, leaving 12 bases between them. The CDR3 region is CASSIYDSSYEQYF. The DNA for the CDR3 is TGTGCCAGTAGTATTTATGACAGCAGCTACGAGCAGTACTTC.

CDR3 bases: TGTGCCAGTAGGGAGGCGACAGGGAAGAATTCACCCCTCCACTTT. Translating gives CASREATGKNSPLHF. This chain uses TRBV19 with TRBJ1-6, with 7 bases that match TRBD1. CDR3 length: 15 amino acids. Per the germline V gene, CDR1 is LNHDA and CDR2 is SQIVND (reference sequence). Trimming removed 6 bases from V and 7 bases from J; junction bases left unmatched: 9.

Turning to this clone: Germline and junction disagree at one end, which may indicate a read error. This chain uses TRBV13 with TRBJ2-1, with 10 nucleotides matching TRBD2. Germline lookup yields CDR1 PRHDT and CDR2 FYEKMQ (reference sequence). This CDR3 is built from 18 residues. Here the CDR3 reads CASSPSMTSGLSDNEQFF. DNA of the CDR3: TGTGCCAGCAGCCCTTCTATGACTAGCGGGCTCTCCGACAATGAGCAGTTCTTC.

V and J are TRBV2 and TRBJ2-4; a possible D gene is TRBD1 (7 bases). Trimming cost V 2 bases and J 5 bases, with 16 bases left between them. Germline V gives CDR1 SNHLY, CDR2 FYNNEI. The CDR3 is made up of 16 amino acids. The CDR3 region has the DNA TGTGCCAGCAGTGAATGGAGGGACAGACCCCAAAACATTCAGTACTTC. The encoded protein is CASSEWRDRPQNIQYF.

The V gene is TRBV7-9, the J gene TRBJ1-3; possibly TRBD1 for D (6 bases). The CDR3 totals 14 residues. CDR1 and CDR2 (germline): SEHNR, FQNEAQ (reference sequence). Trimming cost V 5 bases and J 8 bases, with 16 bases left between them. The DNA for the CDR3 is TGTGCCAGCAGCCGATTTGAAGGGGGATACACCATATATTTT. Protein sequence: CASSRFEGGYTIYF.

The CDR3 is CASSFSLGGRTGELFF. Here the CDR3 DNA reads TGTGCCAGCAGCTTCAGTCTGGGGGGGCGTACCGGGGAGCTGTTTTTT. The chain is built from TRBV7-2 and TRBJ2-2; D might be TRBD2 (7 bases). Germline V gene lookup returns CDR1 SGHTA and CDR2 FQGNSA. The CDR3 is 16 amino acids. Trimming took off 3 bases at V and 5 bases at J, with 16 bases between the two ends.

This chain connects TRBV5-1 to TRBJ2-6; no definite D call. V dropped 0 bases and J dropped 1 base, with 14 bases sitting between them. Germline CDR1 and CDR2: SGHRS and YFSETQ. The CDR3 consists of 18 residues. Here the CDR3 reads CASSLATTARSGANVLTF. CDR3 in DNA: TGCGCCAGCAGCTTGGCTACCACAGCCCGATCTGGGGCCAACGTCCTGACTTTC.

This chain connects TRBV2 to TRBJ2-3; D gene ambiguous. V lost 5 bases to trimming and J lost 1 base, with 10 bases between them. The germline CDR1 and CDR2 sequences are SNHLY and FYNNEI. The CDR3 length is 14 residues. The DNA for the CDR3 is TGTGCCAGCAGTTCAGATTTTCGCACAGATACGCAGTATTTT. This encodes CASSSDFRTDTQYF.

V and J are TRBV25-1 and TRBJ2-7; weak D call: TRBD2 (6 bases). V was cut by 3 bases and J by 2 bases, with 11 bases left in between. In germline, CDR1 is MGHDK, CDR2 SYGVNS. The CDR3 spans 14 residues. CDR3 sequence reads: CASSDGGIAYEQYF. In DNA, the CDR3 is TGTGCCAGCAGTGATGGAGGGATCGCCTACGAGCAGTACTTC.

On this clone: Its ends do not fully match the called genes, so a read error is possible. The V call is TRBV6-5, the J call TRBJ2-5; a weak D match, TRBD1 (6 bases). Germline V gives CDR1 MNHEY, CDR2 SVGAGI. The length of the CDR3 is 15 residues. The chain's CDR3 is CASSYGAGVQENQYF. CDR3 nucleotide sequence: TGTGCCAGCAGTTACGGGGCAGGGGTCCAAGAGAACCAGTACTTC.

The CDR3 bases are TGTGCCAGCAGCGTAGGAGGAGGACAGGGAATTCCCTACGAGCAGTACTTC. It yields the protein CASSVGGGQGIPYEQYF. The V call is TRBV9, the J call TRBJ2-7; 8 nucleotides agree with TRBD1. V lost 0 bases, J lost 2 bases, and 10 bases stayed unmatched. This CDR3 has 17 residues. In germline, CDR1 is SGDLS, CDR2 YYNGEE.

V usage is TRBV30 and J usage is TRBJ2-3; TRBD2 matches 9 bases. This CDR3 contains 16 residues. The germline V gene encodes CDR1 GTSNPN and CDR2 SVGIG (reference sequence). V trimming: 8 bases; J trimming: 0 bases; junction bases outside the gene matches: 12. Here the CDR3 DNA reads TGTGCCAAATCCCGCGGGGGGGCACTTAGCACAGATACGCAGTATTTT. Protein sequence: CAKSRGGALSTDTQYF.

The chain links TRBV5-1 to TRBJ1-2, with D possibly matching TRBD1 (5 bases). V shed 4 bases and J shed 4 bases, with 14 bases lying between them. Per the germline V gene, CDR1 is SGHRS and CDR2 is YFSETQ. The CDR3 spans 14 residues. The CDR3 nucleotides are TGCGCCAGCAGCGGAAGACAGACCCCCTATGGCTACACCTTC. Translating gives CASSGRQTPYGYTF.

The gene calls are TRBV28 and TRBJ1-2, with 11 nucleotides matching TRBD1. Per germline, CDR1 MDHEN and CDR2 SYDVKM. The trim removed 4 bases at V and 0 bases at J, leaving 7 bases unmatched. The CDR3 length is 17 residues. This CDR3 is CASSSPGQGGTNYGYTF. DNA for the CDR3: TGTGCCAGCAGTTCTCCGGGACAGGGGGGGACTAACTATGGCTACACCTTC.

The genes are TRBV4-1 and TRBJ2-7; possible D gene TRBD1, 5 bases. This CDR3 contains 14 residues. V lost 0 bases, J lost 4 bases, and 10 bases lay in between. CDR1 and CDR2 (germline): MGHRA, YSYEKL. CDR3 loop: CASSQDRAGYEQYF. For the CDR3, the DNA is TGCGCCAGCAGCCAAGATAGGGCAGGGTACGAGCAGTACTTC.

J is TRBJ2-5 and V is TRBV9, with D tentatively TRBD2 (6 bases). Looked up from germline, CDR1 is SGDLS and CDR2 is YYNGEE. Trimming cost V 2 bases and J 2 bases, with 7 bases left between them. The length of the CDR3 is 13 residues. CDR3 sequence: CASSVSGQETQYF. In DNA, the CDR3 is TGTGCCAGCAGCGTTAGCGGTCAAGAGACCCAGTACTTC.

As to this clone: At one of its ends the junction is not consistent with the germline gene, which may arise from a read error. The chain couples TRBV30 to TRBJ1-1, with D hard to call. The germline V gene has CDR1 GTSNPN and CDR2 SVGIG (reference sequence). This CDR3 contains 13 residues. The CDR3 region is CACTTSRNTEDFF. Here the CDR3 DNA reads TGTGCCTGTACTACGTCGCGGAACACTGAAGATTTCTTT.

V usage is TRBV6-6 and J usage is TRBJ1-5; D possibly corresponds to TRBD1 (6 bases). Germline CDR1 reads MNHNY; CDR2 reads SVGAGI (reference sequence). V was cut by 6 bases and J by 4 bases, with 10 bases left in between. This CDR3 has 13 amino acids. In DNA form, the CDR3 reads TGTGCCAGCAGATCCGACAGGAATCAGCCCCAGCATTTT. Its translation is CASRSDRNQPQHF.

V usage is TRBV14 and J usage is TRBJ1-2; no clear D. Deletions cut 4 bases from V and 9 bases from J, with 18 bases between. The germline V gene encodes CDR1 SGHDN and CDR2 FVKESK. This CDR3 has 14 amino acids. The DNA for the CDR3 is TGTGCCAGCAGCCTACCGACACACCCCGTACGCTACACCTTC. This translates into CASSLPTHPVRYTF.

The chain has TRBV5-1 and TRBJ2-2; TRBD1 matches at 9 bases. CDR1 is SGHRS and CDR2 is YFSETQ in the germline V gene. V was pared by 1 base and J by 1 base, with 2 bases of the junction left unmatched. This CDR3 is 16 amino acids long. The CDR3 here is CASSLLGQGNTGELFF. The CDR3 nucleotides are TGCGCCAGCAGCTTGTTGGGACAGGGGAACACCGGGGAGCTGTTTTTT.

V is TRBV30 and J is TRBJ2-5, with D tentatively TRBD1 (5 bases). Deletions cut 4 bases from V and 2 bases from J, with 8 bases between. CDR1 and CDR2 from the germline V gene are GTSNPN and SVGIG (reference sequence). The CDR3 loop spans 12 amino acids. The CDR3 DNA sequence: TGTGCCTGGACCACAGGACAAGAGACCCAGTACTTC. This gives the protein CAWTTGQETQYF.

The chain combines TRBV28 with TRBJ1-2; D not certain. The CDR3 totals 15 residues. Germline CDR1 is MDHEN and CDR2 is SYDVKM. V dropped 4 bases and J dropped 4 bases, with 16 bases sitting between them. The CDR3 DNA reads as TGTGCCAGCAGTTCCCACGCGGGGAACTCCTATGGCTACACCTTC. It yields the protein CASSSHAGNSYGYTF.

The J gene is TRBJ2-5, the V gene TRBV5-8, with 11 bases fitting TRBD1. The CDR3 loop spans 16 amino acids. Trimming at V came to 0 bases and at J to 6 bases, leaving 7 bases not matched to a gene. The germline V gene encodes CDR1 SGHTS and CDR2 YDEGEE. CDR3 loop: CASSLVLGQGAKTQYF. In DNA form, the CDR3 reads TGTGCCAGCAGCTTGGTATTAGGACAGGGGGCGAAGACCCAGTACTTC.

The V gene is TRBV28, the J gene TRBJ1-2; 8 nucleotides agree with TRBD1. The CDR3 length is 15 residues. The V gene end was trimmed by 5 bases and the J gene end by 6 bases; junction bases not matched to a gene: 11. Per germline, CDR1 MDHEN and CDR2 SYDVKM. The CDR3: CASSRPGQGRDGYTF. The DNA of the CDR3 is TGTGCCAGCAGTCGCCCCGGACAGGGTAGGGATGGCTACACCTTC.